Shown below are 18 T cell receptor delta chains from a single sample sequenced in a study of gamma-delta T cells after stem cell transplantation. TCRdb fed the RT-PCR reads into CATT to redo clone calling. Of 2,200 or so delta-chain clones detected, 3.8% appear once; the ten largest clones hold more than 35%. Source material: gamma-delta T cells. All receptors come from a human donor. It is not recorded whose cells these are; they may come from a transplant donor.

For this clone: The TCRdb protein comes from a much larger clone and disagrees with this DNA's translation at residue 6, likely due to a read error; the protein given here is derived from the DNA. The rearrangement links TRDV2 to TRDJ1, with a possible D match to TRDD3 (6 bases). V lost 2 bases and J 7 bases, leaving 19 bases between the germline ends. Germline CDR1 is GEAIGNYY and CDR2 is EKD. The CDR3 runs to 15 residues. The CDR3 region has the DNA TGTGCCTGTGACAAGCCAGGGGATCAGAGCGGTAAACTCATCTTT. Its translation: CACDKPGDQSGKLIF.

To note about this clone: A far larger clone is one nucleotide away, so this likely arose from a read error. Other DNA sequences in the sample encode the same CDR3. The V gene is TRDV1, the J gene TRDJ1; 11 bases are shared with TRDD3. CDR3 length: 21 amino acids. Germline assignment: CDR1 TSWWSYY and CDR2 QGS. The CDR3 coding sequence is TGTGCCCTTGGGGAAGACGATTGGGACCGACTGGGGGATAGGTGCACCGATAAACTCATCTTT. Translated, it gives CALGEDDWDRLGDRCTDKLIF.

The chain has TRDV1 and TRDJ1, with 7 nucleotides matching TRDD3. This CDR3 has 21 amino acids. Germline V gives CDR1 TSWWSYY, CDR2 QGS. The junction had 27 bases not matched to a gene; V was cut back by 2 bases and J by 6 bases. The CDR3 reads CALGEEGFFKGGSFGHYKLIF. The CDR3 nucleotides are TGTGCTCTTGGGGAAGAGGGATTCTTTAAAGGGGGATCTTTTGGCCACTATAAACTCATCTTT.

This clone is medium-sized in the sample. A junction boundary mismatches the germline segment, possibly from a read error. The sample has other DNA sequences that encode this CDR3 too. The chain uses TRDV2 and TRDJ1; 7 nucleotides line up with TRDD3. This CDR3 region has 17 residues. Germline-derived CDR1 and CDR2 are GEAIGNYY and EKD. The DNA for the CDR3 is TGCGCCTGCAGATCCACCCAAGGCTGGGGGTACACCGATAAACTCATCTTT. Translated, it gives CACRSTQGWGYTDKLIF.

With regard to this clone: This DNA's translation and the protein TCRdb lists, from a much larger clone, do not match at residue 3, likely due to a read error; the protein shown is translated from the DNA. CDR3 DNA: TGTGCCAGTGACACGCTTACTGGGGGCACCGATAAACTCATCTTT. It yields the protein CASDTLTGGTDKLIF. This sequence joins TRDV2 and TRDJ1; TRDD3 matches 8 bases. The CDR3 runs to 15 residues. CDR1 is GEAIGNYY, CDR2 EKD, per germline.

This clone appeared a few times. TCRdb shows a much larger clone's protein in place of this DNA's translation, and the two differ at residue 17, likely through a read error; the protein shown is translated from the DNA. V usage is TRDV1 and J usage is TRDJ1, with 11 bases aligning to TRDD3. V trimming: 3 bases; J trimming: 4 bases; junction bases outside the gene matches: 25. There are 22 residues in the CDR3. In germline, CDR1 is TSWWSYY, CDR2 QGS. CDR3 sequence (DNA): TGTGCTCTTGGGGAGCCGGCGACCTATTTCGCGTGGGGGATACGCAGCATCGATAAACTCATCTTT. Translation gives CALGEPATYFAWGIRSIDKLIF.

About this clone: TCRdb attributes to this sequence the protein of a much larger clone, which differs from the DNA translation at residue 15; a read error is likely, and the protein displayed is translated from the DNA. The chain links TRDV2 to TRDJ1; TRDD3 agrees at 8 bases. This CDR3 has 16 residues. Germline CDR1 GEAIGNYY, CDR2 EKD. The CDR3 region is CACDTVRGDTRDKLTF. CDR3 sequence (DNA): TGTGCCTGTGACACTGTAAGAGGGGATACTCGCGATAAACTCACCTTT.

In its sample, this clone was seen a few times. Since a much larger clone is just one base distant, this may be a read error. The sample has other DNA sequences that encode this CDR3 too. The chain carries TRDV2 and TRDJ1; TRDD3 matches 7 bases. CDR1 GEAIGNYY and CDR2 EKD come from the germline V gene. This CDR3 is 19 amino acids long. Here the CDR3 DNA reads TGTGCCTGTGACACCGTGCAGGGGGATGTACTTGAGTACACCGATAACCTCATCTTT. This gives the protein CACDTVQGDVLEYTDNLIF.

This clone was found a few times. TCRdb records a much larger clone's protein for this DNA, with a difference at residue 4 that likely arises from a read error; the protein given is the translation of the DNA. This chain joins TRDV2 and TRDJ1, with 13 bases fitting TRDD3. Germline values: CDR1 GEAIGNYY, CDR2 EKD. The length of the CDR3 is 19 residues. The CDR3 loop is CACGTIGPLGDTRTDKLIF. CDR3 sequence (DNA): TGTGCCTGTGGCACCATAGGGCCACTGGGGGATACGAGAACCGATAAACTCATCTTT.

This clone is termed medium-sized (0.01 to 0.1%). The V and J genes are TRDV2 and TRDJ3, with TRDD3 identical over 8 bases. CDR3 length: 23 residues. Looked up from germline, CDR1 is GEAIGNYY and CDR2 is EKD. J was trimmed by 0 bases and V by 0 bases; bases with no gene match: 18. The CDR3 protein is CACDTVEGPTGGRSSWDTRQMFF. The CDR3 DNA reads as TGTGCCTGTGACACCGTCGAGGGCCCTACTGGGGGCCGCAGCTCCTGGGACACCCGACAGATGTTTTTC.

Regarding this clone: A read error likely explains this, since a far larger clone differs by one base. This chain uses TRDV2 with TRDJ1; 8 nucleotides line up with TRDD3. Germline values: CDR1 GEAIGNYY, CDR2 EKD. The J segment lost 12 bases and the V segment lost 3 bases, leaving 11 bases of the junction unmatched. The CDR3 is 13 amino acids. As DNA, the CDR3 is TGTGCCTGTGACTCAATACTGGGGGGTACCGTCATCTTT. Amino acids: CACDSILGGTVIF.

Points on this clone: A clone one base away is much larger, so this may be a read error. The chain carries TRDV2 and TRDJ3; TRDD3 aligns across 12 bases. Germline loops: CDR1 GEAIGNYY, CDR2 EKD. This CDR3 contains 20 residues. The J segment lost 9 bases and the V segment lost 0 bases, leaving 14 bases of the junction unmatched. In DNA, the CDR3 is TGTGCCTGTGACACCGCCGCGTCTGGGGGATACGCCCGGGGCACCCGACAGATGTTTTTC. Translation gives CACDTAASGGYARGTRQMFF.

This clone turned up a few times. This may arise from a read error, as a much more abundant clone is one base away. The same CDR3 arises from other DNA sequences in this sample as well. The chain combines TRDV2 with TRDJ3, with TRDD3 matching 8 bases. This CDR3 has 18 residues. Per germline, CDR1 GEAIGNYY and CDR2 EKD. The CDR3 region is CACDTAGGRSWDTRQMFF. For the CDR3, the DNA is TGTGCCTGTGACACGGCTGGGGGACGTAGCTGGGACACCCGACAAATGTTTTTC.

In its sample, this clone ranks as medium-sized (0.01 to 0.1%). In the same sample, other DNA sequences code for this CDR3. This chain links TRDV2 with TRDJ1; tentative D call: TRDD3 (5 bases). Deletions cut 0 bases from V and 7 bases from J, with 17 bases between. In germline, CDR1 is GEAIGNYY, CDR2 EKD. The CDR3 loop spans 15 amino acids. The CDR3 region is CACDTVGGPRGKLIF. The CDR3 nucleotides are TGTGCCTGTGACACCGTAGGGGGCCCGAGGGGTAAACTCATCTTT.

This clone was seen a few times. The genes are TRDV2 and TRDJ1; 11 bases are shared with TRDD3. V was pared by 3 bases and J by 4 bases, with 6 bases of the junction left unmatched. The CDR3 has 15 amino acids. The V gene's germline CDR1 is GEAIGNYY and CDR2 EKD. The CDR3, as DNA: TGTGCCTGTGACGGTCTGGGGGATACTAACGATAAACTCATCTTT. This encodes CACDGLGDTNDKLIF.

Within the sample, this clone is medium-sized (0.01 to 0.1%). Other DNA sequences in this sample translate to the same CDR3. The chain couples TRDV2 to TRDJ3; 11 bases are a match to TRDD3. The CDR3 is 20 residues long. V trimming: 1 base; J trimming: 0 bases; junction bases outside the gene matches: 7. CDR1 GEAIGNYY and CDR2 EKD come from the germline V gene. CDR3 loop: CACDTLGDTQSSWDTRQMFF. CDR3 bases: TGTGCCTGTGACACGCTGGGGGATACCCAAAGCTCCTGGGACACCCGACAGATGTTTTTC.

The V call is TRDV2, the J call TRDJ1, with TRDD3 matching 8 bases. CDR1 and CDR2 from the germline V gene are GEAIGNYY and EKD. The CDR3 totals 17 residues. The V gene end was trimmed by 0 bases and the J gene end by 0 bases; junction bases not matched to a gene: 8. CDR3: CACDTVLGGSYTDKLIF. The DNA of the CDR3 is TGTGCCTGTGACACCGTACTGGGGGGCTCGTACACCGATAAACTCATCTTT.

By share, this clone counts as medium-sized. The chain recombines TRDV2 with TRDJ1; 13 bases are a match to TRDD3. The CDR3 spans 20 residues. Germline V lookup: CDR1 GEAIGNYY, CDR2 EKD. V lost 2 bases and J lost 4; bases outside the gene matches: 18. The CDR3 loop is CACDRLLGDTRSSGVDKLIF. The DNA for the CDR3 is TGTGCCTGTGACAGGCTACTGGGGGATACGCGCTCCTCTGGAGTCGATAAACTCATCTTT.